The 15 T cell receptor beta chains given below trace back to one sample, sequenced in a study of T-cell reconstitution after alpha-beta-depleted transplantation in children. Unique molecular identifiers were incorporated during preparation of the TCRbeta library. In TCRdb, the PCR reads were re-called with MiXCR into one record per CDR3 protein. The table includes 200,000 to 250,000 distinct CDR3 sequences, under 9.5% detected once. Sequences were derived from PBMCs from the stem cell graft donor, sampled from the stem cell graft. These receptors came from a human donor who donated a stem cell graft to a child with acute lymphoblastic leukemia.

This clonotype has a handful of counts. The CDR3 DNA reads as TGCGCCAGCAGCTTGGGTGGACAGGGGCATGATGAAAAACTGTTTTTT. It yields the protein CASSLGGQGHDEKLFF. The chain has TRBV5-1 and TRBJ1-4; 9 bases map to TRBD1. Unmatched junction bases numbered 6, after V lost 0 bases and J lost 6 bases. Germline assignment: CDR1 SGHRS and CDR2 YFSETQ. The CDR3 runs 16 residues.

This clonotype was counted ten times or more. V gene TRBV12-3 or TRBV12-4 combines with J gene TRBJ1-1; D is undetermined. The CDR3 is made up of 13 amino acids. Trimming took 3 bases from V and 5 from J, leaving 10 bases between them. CDR3 amino acids: CASSLTLGTEAFF. In DNA form, the CDR3 reads TGTGCCAGCAGTTTGACCCTGGGGACTGAAGCTTTCTTT.

This clonotype occurred a few times. The chain has TRBV12-3 or TRBV12-4 and TRBJ2-1, with 10 bases aligning to TRBD2. This CDR3 contains 17 residues. The J segment lost 8 bases and the V segment lost 1 base, leaving 11 bases of the junction unmatched. The CDR3 sequence: CASSLGVLAGDGDEQFF. CDR3 DNA: TGTGCCAGCAGTTTAGGGGTCCTAGCGGGGGATGGCGATGAGCAGTTCTTC.

The chain carries TRBV29-1 and TRBJ1-1, with 12 bases matching TRBD1. The ends lost 7 bases at V and 2 bases at J; junction bases unmatched: 11. Germline CDR1 is SQVTM and CDR2 is ANQGSEA. The CDR3 spans 16 residues. For the CDR3, the DNA is TGCAGCGGAAACCCGGGACAGGGGGCAGGAAACACTGAAGCTTTCTTT. The encoded protein is CSGNPGQGAGNTEAFF.

V gene TRBV3-1 combines with J gene TRBJ1-1, with D uncertain. The length of the CDR3 is 12 residues. V lost 1 base and J lost 7, with 7 bases in between. Germline V gene data show CDR1 as LGHDT and CDR2 as YNNKEL (reference sequence). The CDR3: CASSQGFIEAFF. The DNA of the CDR3 is TGTGCCAGCAGCCAAGGTTTTATTGAAGCTTTCTTT.

This clonotype was detected many times. This rearrangement joins TRBV29-1 to TRBJ1-1; D gene unclear. The CDR3 is 13 residues long. V dropped 4 bases and J dropped 2 bases, with 11 bases sitting between them. Per the germline V gene, CDR1 is SQVTM and CDR2 is ANQGSEA. CDR3 residues: CSVGPRTNTEAFF. The CDR3 DNA follows: TGCAGCGTTGGCCCCCGGACTAACACTGAAGCTTTCTTT.

The CDR3 coding sequence is TGTGCCAGCAGCTTTGGGACAGAGAGCTCTGGGGCCAACGTCCTGACTTTC. Translated: CASSFGTESSGANVLTF. The genes are TRBV7-9 and TRBJ2-6; 7 nucleotides agree with TRBD1. Looked up from germline, CDR1 is SEHNR and CDR2 is FQNEAQ (reference sequence). The CDR3 is made up of 17 amino acids. J was trimmed by 0 bases and V by 3 bases; bases with no gene match: 5. The whole variable domain, filled in from reference TRBV7-9 and TRBJ2-6, reads DTGVSQNPRHKITKRGQNVTFRCDPISEHNRLYWYRQTLGQGPEFLTYFQNEAQLEKSRLLSDRFSAERPKGSFSTLEIQRTEQGDSAMYLCASSFGTESSGANVLTFGAGSRLTVL.

The gene calls are TRBV10-2 and TRBJ2-5; D gene unclear. The CDR3 extends over 15 amino acids. The germline CDR1 and CDR2 sequences are WSHSY and SAAADI. Trimming cost V 6 bases and J 4 bases, with 18 bases left between them. The CDR3 region is CASSHLDPLIETQYF. The CDR3 DNA reads as TGCGCCAGCAGCCACCTTGACCCTCTCATAGAGACCCAGTACTTC.

Many counts were recorded for this clonotype. The rearrangement joins TRBV12-3 or TRBV12-4 to TRBJ2-2; D call uncertain. V was pared by 6 bases and J by 1 base, with 15 bases between. This CDR3 has 16 residues. The CDR3 bases are TGTGCCAGCAGCCCTCCCCAGGACGGGAACACCGGGGAGCTGTTTTTT. It encodes CASSPPQDGNTGELFF.

This clonotype came up many times. The V and J genes are TRBV21-1 and TRBJ1-2; TRBD1 is the table's D call and was not checked against the DNA. TRBV21-1 is annotated as a pseudogene. CDR3 length: 18 residues. The CDR3 DNA reads TGTGCCAGCAGCAAATTGGCGTACCCGGACAGGGCGGCTAGTGGCTACACCTTC. Amino acid sequence: CASSKLAYPDRAASGYTF.

This clonotype appeared a few times. The chain links TRBV15 to TRBJ2-7, with TRBD2 as a possible D gene (5 bases). There are 14 residues in the CDR3. The germline gives CDR1 LNHNV, CDR2 YYDKDF (reference sequence). Trimming removed 3 bases from V and 2 bases from J, with 11 bases in between. The CDR3 DNA reads as TGTGCCACCAGCAGGACACGGGGAACCTACGAGCAGTACTTC. Translation: CATSRTRGTYEQYF.

This clonotype has a handful of counts. The gene calls are TRBV7-2 and TRBJ1-1; 7 nucleotides align to TRBD1. V lost 6 bases to trimming and J lost 3 bases; unmatched junction nucleotides: 4. The CDR3 has 13 amino acids. CDR1 and CDR2 from the germline V gene are SGHTA and FQGNSA. Written as DNA, the CDR3 is TGTGCCAGCAGGTGGGGACAGTACACTGAAGCTTTCTTT. It codes for CASRWGQYTEAFF. The whole variable domain, filled in from reference TRBV7-2 and TRBJ1-1, reads GAGVSQSPSNKVTEKGKDVELRCDPISGHTALYWYRQSLGQGLEFLIYFQGNSAPDKSGLPSDRFSAERTGGSVSTLTIQRTQQEDSAVYLCASRWGQYTEAFFGQGTRLTVV.

CDR3 residues: CASSLGGQGARSPLHF. CDR3 bases: TGTGCCAGCAGCTTAGGCGGACAGGGGGCGAGATCACCCCTCCACTTT. The chain joins TRBV13 to TRBJ1-6, with TRBD1 matching 11 bases. Germline V gives CDR1 PRHDT, CDR2 FYEKMQ (reference sequence). J gave up 10 bases and V 0 bases, and 5 bases lay outside the gene matches. The CDR3 has 16 residues. Based on the CDR3 plus reference TRBV13 and TRBJ1-6, the full variable domain is AAGVIQSPRHLIKEKRETATLKCYPIPRHDTVYWYQQGPGQDPQFLISFYEKMQSDKGSIPDRFSAQQFSDYHSELNMSSLELGDSALYFCASSLGGQGARSPLHFGNGTRLTVT.

The CDR3 DNA reads TGTGCCAGCAGCATTACAGACAATAGCAATCAGCCCCAGCATTTT. Its translation: CASSITDNSNQPQHF. The chain joins TRBV6-2 or TRBV6-3 to TRBJ1-5; D unclear. The CDR3 loop spans 15 amino acids. Germline loops: CDR1 MNHEY, CDR2 SVGEGT. Trimming took off 6 bases at V and 0 bases at J, with 12 bases between the two ends.

This clonotype was found many times. The genes are TRBV27 and TRBJ1-1; the match to TRBD1 covers 9 bases. Germline V gene data show CDR1 as MNHEY and CDR2 as SMNVEV (reference sequence). Trimming took 2 bases from V and 4 from J; bases not matched to a gene: 2. This CDR3 has 14 residues. The CDR3 DNA reads TGTGCCAGCAGTTTAGGACAGGGGTCCACTGAAGCTTTCTTT. It codes for CASSLGQGSTEAFF.